This is a list of T cell receptor beta chains from one sample in a study of blood T cell repertoires in COVID-19. Repertoires were generated with immunoSEQ multiplex PCR, while TCRdb's copy carries only in-frame clones and drops some. The repertoire holds about 88,000 clones, with over 75% as singletons. What was sequenced was peripheral blood. The receptor set was obtained from a woman in her 70s with acute or convalescent COVID-19. Each CDR3 is given with its conserved first and last residue. The D gene is left open where the match is weak. Rows give clone size only sometimes, using once, few, many, or a class for an expanded clone.

v_call	j_call	d_call	clone_size	cdr3_aa	cdr3_nt
TRBV4-3	TRBJ1-3	-	-	CASSQDTGNTIYF	TGCGCCAGCAGCCAAGATACTGGAAACACCATATATTTT
TRBV28	TRBJ2-2	TRBD1	-	CASSTGGPYGELFF	TGTGCCAGCAGCACAGGGGGCCCTTACGGGGAGCTGTTTTTT
TRBV10-3	TRBJ1-2	-	-	CAISDDGARRGGYTF	TGTGCCATCAGTGACGACGGCGCTAGACGCGGGGGCTACACCTTC
TRBV10-1	TRBJ1-6	-	few	CASSQDSRRDSPLHF	TGCGCCAGCAGTCAAGACTCCCGCCGGGATTCACCCCTCCACTTT
TRBV19	TRBJ2-3	-	-	CASSIEQTDTQYF	TGTGCCAGTAGTATAGAACAGACAGATACGCAGTATTTT
TRBV18	TRBJ1-2	TRBD1	few	CASSGDRVGYGYTF	TGTGCCAGCTCAGGCGACAGGGTTGGGTATGGCTACACCTTC
TRBV6-5	TRBJ1-1	-	-	CASSYSGGATEAFF	TGTGCCAGCAGTTACTCAGGGGGGGCCACTGAAGCTTTCTTT
TRBV7-9	TRBJ1-1	-	-	CASSSPQGLNTEAFF	TGTGCCAGCAGCTCTCCGCAGGGTCTGAACACTGAAGCTTTCTTT
TRBV9	TRBJ2-5	-	-	CASSVDVGGRETQYF	TGTGCCAGCAGCGTAGATGTGGGGGGTCGAGAGACCCAGTACTTC
TRBV19	TRBJ1-2	TRBD1	-	CASSIEGTGHYGYTF	TGTGCCAGTAGTATAGAGGGGACAGGTCACTATGGCTACACCTTC
TRBV28	TRBJ2-5	TRBD1	-	CASSLVDGQGYSETQYF	TGTGCCAGCAGTTTAGTCGATGGACAGGGGTATTCGGAGACCCAGTACTTC
TRBV11-2	TRBJ2-3	TRBD1	-	CASSVIRDRVNTQYF	TGTGCCAGCAGCGTAATCCGGGACAGGGTGAATACGCAGTATTTT
TRBV28	TRBJ2-3	TRBD1	-	CASLDRVGDTQYF	TGTGCCAGCCTAGACAGGGTAGGAGATACGCAGTATTTT
TRBV28	TRBJ2-3	-	-	CASSGVSTDTQYF	TGTGCCAGCTCGGGGGTCAGCACAGATACGCAGTATTTT
TRBV7-9	TRBJ1-1	-	-	CASSIGLLAFF	TGTGCCAGCAGCATCGGGTTGTTGGCTTTCTTT
TRBV11-2	TRBJ1-5	TRBD1	-	CASSTGQGPVQPQHF	TGTGCCAGCAGCACCGGACAGGGCCCCGTTCAGCCCCAGCATTTT
TRBV4-1	TRBJ1-2	TRBD1	-	CASSHPTGGYGYTF	TGCGCCAGCAGCCACCCCACAGGGGGCTATGGCTACACCTTC
TRBV19	TRBJ2-1	TRBD2	-	CASSIGSRGANEQFF	TGTGCCAGTAGTATAGGCTCGCGGGGGGCCAATGAGCAGTTCTTC
TRBV3-1/TRBV3-2	TRBJ1-3	-	-	CASSPPGVLGNTIYF	TGTGCCAGCAGCCCCCCCGGGGTGCTCGGAAACACCATATATTTT
TRBV18	TRBJ1-2	TRBD1	-	CASSPPGQVNYGYTF	TGTGCCAGCTCACCCCCGGGACAGGTGAACTATGGCTACACCTTC
TRBV6-4	TRBJ2-1	TRBD1	-	CASSARDRVFDEQFF	TGTGCCAGCAGTGCTAGGGACAGGGTGTTCGATGAGCAGTTCTTC
TRBV18	TRBJ2-1	-	-	CASSQAVALQFVSEQFF	TGTGCCAGCTCCCAAGCGGTGGCTCTACAGTTCGTAAGTGAGCAGTTCTTC
TRBV7-9	TRBJ1-1	TRBD1	-	CASSLGTGLNTEAFF	TGTGCCAGCAGCTTAGGGACAGGGCTGAACACTGAAGCTTTCTTT
TRBV6-5	TRBJ2-5	-	-	CASSYGGRVGTQYF	TGTGCCAGCAGTTACGGGGGCCGGGTAGGGACCCAGTACTTC
TRBV10-3	TRBJ2-5	TRBD1	-	CAAGQQGARETQYF	TGTGCCGCGGGACAACAGGGGGCTCGGGAGACCCAGTACTTC
TRBV20-1	TRBJ2-3	-	-	CSASIDGGADTQYF	TGCAGTGCTAGTATCGATGGGGGCGCAGATACGCAGTATTTT
TRBV11-3	TRBJ2-5	-	once	CASSLRWWETQYF	TGTGCCAGCAGCTTGAGGTGGTGGGAGACCCAGTACTTC
TRBV3-1/TRBV3-2	TRBJ2-5	-	-	CASSPSPGGVAQYF	TGTGCCAGCAGCCCGTCTCCCGGCGGGGTCGCCCAGTACTTC
TRBV30	TRBJ2-1	-	-	CAWSEGQSSYNEQFF	TGTGCCTGGAGCGAGGGTCAGAGCTCCTACAATGAGCAGTTCTTC
TRBV29-1	TRBJ1-2	TRBD1	-	CSVKPTGLGYTF	TGCAGCGTCAAGCCGACAGGGTTAGGCTACACCTTC
TRBV5-1	TRBJ2-3	TRBD2	-	CASSSRTSGDLGTQYF	TGCGCCAGCAGCTCGAGGACTAGCGGGGATCTCGGTACGCAGTATTTT
TRBV11-2	TRBJ2-1	-	-	CASRTVRGPYNEQFF	TGTGCCAGCAGGACGGTGCGGGGACCTTACAATGAGCAGTTCTTC
TRBV9	TRBJ2-1	-	once	CASSPIGQYNEQFF	TGTGCCAGCAGCCCCATAGGACAGTACAATGAGCAGTTCTTC
TRBV5-1	TRBJ1-3	-	few	CASTETVGNTIYF	TGCGCCAGCACCGAGACAGTCGGAAACACCATATATTTT
TRBV7-9	TRBJ1-4	-	-	CASSSSGATNEKLFF	TGTGCCAGCAGCTCATCAGGGGCAACTAATGAAAAACTGTTTTTT
TRBV7-9	TRBJ2-4	TRBD1	-	CASSFDSGGNIQYF	TGTGCCAGCAGCTTTGACTCAGGGGGAAACATTCAGTACTTC
TRBV5-4	TRBJ1-1	TRBD1	-	CASSVQGFLTEAFF	TGTGCCAGCAGCGTACAGGGGTTTTTGACTGAAGCTTTCTTT
TRBV2	TRBJ1-2	-	once	CASSELARDYGYTF	TGTGCCAGCAGTGAACTTGCCAGGGACTATGGCTACACCTTC